Reported below is one TCR beta chain. Its antigen is still unknown. The sample originates from a study of cytomegalovirus exposure and HLA in healthy donors. Study information: The same platform used for the 500 to 850 first-cohort repertoires was also used for the 120 or so validation repertoires, as a later analysis reported.

The donors formed part of the approximately 120-subject validation cohort, distinct from the 666-subject first cohort. General study points: Some TCR beta chains (roughly 160 of them) were listed as cytomegalovirus-associated. In vitro experiments confirmed that three CMV-associated chains were specific for CMV antigens.

Measured with immunoSEQ multiplex PCR; TCRdb has only the in-frame clones, and not every one. The sample lists around 130,000 clones; 85% to 90% were seen once. This TCR came from a woman between 25 and 40 years old in good health and CMV-seronegative. The specimen sequenced was PBMCs.

For the CDR3, the DNA is TGTGCCTGGAGTGTGGAGGGGCCGGAGACCCAGTACTTC. It translates to CAWSVEGPETQYF. The chain joins TRBV30 to TRBJ2-5, with D maybe TRBD2 (6 bases). This CDR3 region has 13 residues. The V gene's germline CDR1 is GTSNPN and CDR2 SVGIG (reference sequence). The V gene lost 0 bases and the J gene lost 5 bases, with 10 bases spanning the gap.